The present entry profiles one T cell receptor beta chain with its context. Its target is not known. This specimen comes from a study of T cell responses to AZD1222 COVID-19 vaccine. The study's findings and limits: The peak T cell response came first, and repertoires were sampled only after it. Mapped onto spike, vaccine-associated CD4 TCRs spanned it and were dominant at 160-218 and 743-854. A mostly white British donor set with more females was recruited, and clonal diversity was possibly underestimated.

Measured with immunoSEQ multiplex PCR; TCRdb has only the in-frame clones, and not every one. The sample carries fewer than 120,000 clones, nearly 90% recorded once. The V end lost 8 bases, the J end lost 0 bases, and 28 bases lay between the germline ends. This CDR3 is built from 19 residues. The germline V gene has CDR1 LNHDA and CDR2 SQIVND (reference sequence). The V gene is TRBV19, the J gene TRBJ1-2; D is unresolved. Material: peripheral blood, obtained on day 0 of AZD1222 vaccination. This receptor was taken from an adult in good health. CDR3: CASSPPQGAAATTNYGYTF. CDR3 bases: TGTGCCAGTTCCCCCCCCCAAGGAGCGGCAGCTACCACTAACTATGGCTACACCTTC. Based on the CDR3 plus reference TRBV19 and TRBJ1-2, the full variable domain is DGGITQSPKYLFRKEGQNVTLSCEQNLNHDAMYWYRQDPGQGLRLIYYSQIVNDFQKGDIAEGYSVSREKKESFPLTVTSAQKNPTAFYLCASSPPQGAAATTNYGYTFGSGTRLTVV.